What follows are 15 T cell receptor beta chains derived from one specimen sequenced in a study of blood T cell repertoires in COVID-19. Method: immunoSEQ multiplex PCR; TCRdb's copy keeps in-frame clones and lacks some. The sample includes roughly 210,000 clones, roughly 84% seen only once; the top ten take 10%. The sequencing input was peripheral blood. Every receptor here comes from a woman at least 80 years old with COVID-19, enrolled during active disease.

The chain combines TRBV7-9 with TRBJ2-7; weak D call: TRBD1 (5 bases). Germline V CDR1 and CDR2: SEHNR, FQNEAQ (reference sequence). This CDR3 region has 15 residues. Trimming stripped 2 bases from V and 2 bases from J, with 13 bases between. The CDR3 reads CASSLFSLGPYEQYF. The CDR3 DNA follows: TGTGCCAGCAGCTTATTTTCTTTGGGGCCCTACGAGCAGTACTTC.

V usage is TRBV19 and J usage is TRBJ2-3; D call uncertain. Germline assignment: CDR1 LNHDA and CDR2 SQIVND (reference sequence). The CDR3 extends over 13 amino acids. The V end lost 4 bases, the J end lost 0 bases, and 5 bases lay between the germline ends. The CDR3 spells CASSTTSTDTQYF. The CDR3 DNA follows: TGTGCCAGTAGTACTACTAGCACAGATACGCAGTATTTT. Filled out from reference TRBV19 and TRBJ2-3, the complete variable domain reads DGGITQSPKYLFRKEGQNVTLSCEQNLNHDAMYWYRQDPGQGLRLIYYSQIVNDFQKGDIAEGYSVSREKKESFPLTVTSAQKNPTAFYLCASSTTSTDTQYFGPGTRLTVL.

About this clone: The junction does not match germline at one end; this may be a read error. V gene TRBV7-7 combines with J gene TRBJ1-1; D possibly corresponds to TRBD1 (6 bases). Looked up from germline, CDR1 is SSHAT and CDR2 is FNYEAQ (reference sequence). CDR3 length: 21 amino acids. The CDR3 coding sequence is TGTGCTAGCAGCTTAGGCCGAAGACTTCCGGGACATCGAGGTTTGTGGACTGAAGCTTTCTTT. Amino acids: CASSLGRRLPGHRGLWTEAFF.

The V call is TRBV7-2, the J call TRBJ1-2; D is perhaps TRBD1 (6 bases). Trimming removed 3 bases from V and 3 bases from J, with 14 bases in between. The CDR3 sequence is 15 residues long. CDR1 SGHTA and CDR2 FQGNSA come from the germline V gene. The CDR3 loop reads CASSFLAGADYGYTF. CDR3 coding DNA: TGTGCCAGCAGCTTCTTGGCGGGGGCGGACTATGGCTACACCTTC.

The chain has TRBV5-8 and TRBJ2-1, with D maybe TRBD1 (6 bases). Trimming pared 0 bases from V and 1 base from J, leaving 14 bases between. CDR1 SGHTS and CDR2 YDEGEE come from the germline V gene. The CDR3 runs to 17 residues. As DNA, the CDR3 is TGTGCCAGCAGCTTGGTCCTAACGGGGACATCCTACAATGAGCAGTTCTTC. It specifies CASSLVLTGTSYNEQFF.

V usage is TRBV4-1 and J usage is TRBJ2-3; 8 bases fit TRBD1. The trim removed 0 bases at V and 3 bases at J, leaving 11 bases unmatched. This CDR3 spans 18 amino acids. The germline V gene has CDR1 MGHRA and CDR2 YSYEKL. Here the CDR3 reads CASSQETGGTVGTDTQYF. CDR3 bases: TGCGCCAGCAGCCAAGAAACAGGGGGTACGGTTGGAACAGATACGCAGTATTTT.

The chain recombines TRBV12-3 or TRBV12-4 with TRBJ1-1; 8 bases map to TRBD1. This CDR3 contains 13 residues. Unmatched junction bases numbered 2, after V lost 8 bases and J lost 0 bases. CDR3 in amino acids: CASQGAMNTEAFF. In nucleotides, the CDR3 is TGTGCCAGCCAGGGGGCCATGAACACTGAAGCTTTCTTT.

The CDR3, as DNA: TGTGCCAGCAGTGAAGCCGGGACAGGGTCGTACGTC. Residues: CASSEAGTGSYV. This chain uses TRBV6-1 with TRBJ2-7, with 9 bases lining up with TRBD1. The CDR3 length is 12 residues. With V trimmed by 0 bases and J by 12 bases, 3 bases remained unmatched. CDR1 and CDR2 (germline): MNHNS, SASEGT.

This clone was detected only once. The chain recombines TRBV5-6 with TRBJ2-5; no definite D call. CDR3 length: 15 amino acids. The V gene's germline CDR1 is SGHDT and CDR2 YYEEEE. V was pared by 5 bases and J by 2 bases, with 16 bases between. The CDR3 DNA reads TGTGCCAGCAGACGAGACACGAAGAGTCAAGAGACCCAGTACTTC. Its protein is CASRRDTKSQETQYF.

V and J are TRBV12-3 or TRBV12-4 and TRBJ2-2; tentatively, D is TRBD2 (5 bases). CDR3 size: 13 residues. The V gene lost 2 bases and the J gene lost 7 bases, with 8 bases spanning the gap. CDR3 region: CASSLTGFGELFF. The CDR3 DNA sequence: TGTGCCAGCAGTTTAACGGGGTTCGGGGAGCTGTTTTTT.

The chain links TRBV7-7 to TRBJ2-1, with 10 bases identical to TRBD2. CDR1 is SSHAT, CDR2 FNYEAQ, per germline (reference sequence). The CDR3 consists of 14 residues. V shed 5 bases and J 10 bases; nucleotides not matched to a gene: 8. The CDR3 spells CASSGAGGMGEQFF. The CDR3 DNA reads as TGTGCCAGCAGCGGAGCGGGGGGGATGGGAGAGCAGTTCTTC.

The chain is built from TRBV7-2 and TRBJ1-6; tentative D call: TRBD1 (6 bases). V lost 3 bases and J 8 bases, leaving 11 bases between the germline ends. The CDR3 is 14 amino acids. Germline CDR1 SGHTA, CDR2 FQGNSA. The CDR3 spells CASSLGGLDSPLHF. The CDR3, as DNA: TGTGCCAGCAGCTTGGGGGGGCTGGATTCACCCCTCCACTTT.

V is TRBV6-5 and J is TRBJ2-1; D is perhaps TRBD2 (6 bases). CDR3 length equals 11 residues. In germline, CDR1 is MNHEY, CDR2 SVGAGI. Trimming took off 6 bases at V and 10 bases at J, with 10 bases between the two ends. CDR3 in amino acids: CASRAGREQFF. The CDR3 DNA reads as TGTGCCAGCAGAGCCGGGAGAGAGCAGTTCTTC.

The chain is built from TRBV7-2 and TRBJ2-3; no clear D gene. Germline V gene sequence: CDR1 SGHTA, CDR2 FQGNSA. The CDR3 runs to 15 residues. V dropped 10 bases and J dropped 0 bases, with 17 bases sitting between them. The CDR3 sequence is CATKSWQTSTDTQYF. In DNA form, the CDR3 reads TGTGCCACCAAATCTTGGCAAACGAGCACAGATACGCAGTATTTT. The full variable domain, its missing parts supplied by reference TRBV7-2 and TRBJ2-3, is GAGVSQSPSNKVTEKGKDVELRCDPISGHTALYWYRQSLGQGLEFLIYFQGNSAPDKSGLPSDRFSAERTGGSVSTLTIQRTQQEDSAVYLCATKSWQTSTDTQYFGPGTRLTVL.

The chain couples TRBV2 to TRBJ2-7; 9 nucleotides match TRBD1. Germline assignment: CDR1 SNHLY and CDR2 FYNNEI. The junction had 8 bases not matched to a gene; V was cut back by 6 bases and J by 2 bases. This CDR3 has 15 amino acids. The CDR3 coding sequence is TGTGCCAGCAGCGTACAGGGGGCGATGCCCTACGAGCAGTACTTC. It specifies CASSVQGAMPYEQYF.